This passage covers 21 T cell receptor beta chains from one sample sequenced in a study of CD8 T cells in Susac syndrome (dated 2019 in TCRdb). Library preparation was by the immunoSEQ multiplex PCR assay. RNA was extracted using the RNeasy kit, and about 0.45 to 1 microgram was reverse transcribed with random hexamers. The public reads were quality trimmed at Q25 with fastp and then assembled into clones with MiXCR by TCRdb, keeping productive beta chains. Identical CDR3 proteins give one entry, which carries the most common genes and DNA. The sample has 150,000 to 200,000 distinct CDR3 sequences on record, approximately 94% of them singletons. Of the sample, around 0.096% is held by the ten largest clones. Material for sequencing was CD4+ T cells from PBMCs. The receptors were sampled from a human donor with Susac syndrome.

The CDR3 is CASRALTYEQYF. The CDR3 DNA reads as TGTGCCAGCAGGGCCTTGACCTACGAGCAGTACTTC. The chain links TRBV25-1 to TRBJ2-7; D remains ambiguous. The CDR3 runs 12 residues. CDR1 and CDR2 (germline): MGHDK, SYGVNS. Trimming removed 6 bases from V and 2 bases from J, with 8 bases in between.

The V call is TRBV18, the J call TRBJ1-4; maybe TRBD1 (5 bases). Trimming took off 2 bases at V and 8 bases at J, with 15 bases between the two ends. CDR3 size: 15 residues. The germline CDR1 and CDR2 sequences are KGHSH and LQKENI. This CDR3 is CASSPLRDASEKLFF. As DNA, the CDR3 is TGTGCCAGCTCACCATTACGGGACGCGTCGGAAAAACTGTTTTTT.

Note on this clonotype: Mismatch with germline at one junction end may stem from a read error. The rearrangement joins TRBV6-1 to TRBJ2-7; 7 bases are a match to TRBD1. Germline CDR1 MNHNS, CDR2 SASEGT. The CDR3 has 14 amino acids. The CDR3 protein is CASSERDRAYGQYF. CDR3 coding DNA: TGTGCCAGCAGTGAACGGGACAGAGCCTACGGGCAGTACTTC.

This sequence joins TRBV18 and TRBJ2-3; weak D call: TRBD2 (5 bases). The CDR3 runs 15 residues. In germline, CDR1 is KGHSH, CDR2 LQKENI. V was pared by 3 bases and J by 1 base, with 11 bases between. The CDR3 loop is CASSPSSRGTDTQYF. The CDR3, as DNA: TGTGCCAGCTCACCTTCTTCGCGGGGCACAGATACGCAGTATTTT.

This chain joins TRBV5-1 and TRBJ2-3; D remains ambiguous. With 4 bases removed from V and 2 bases from J, the gap between germline ends came to 14 bases. The CDR3 spans 15 residues. CDR1 is SGHRS and CDR2 is YFSETQ in the germline V gene. CDR3 nucleotides: TGCGCCAGCAGCCCCGGACGGGCGACCACAGATACGCAGTATTTT. Amino acid sequence: CASSPGRATTDTQYF.

The V and J genes are TRBV20-1 and TRBJ2-4; possible D gene TRBD2, 6 bases. Germline loops: CDR1 DFQATT, CDR2 SNEGSKA (reference sequence). The CDR3 is 15 residues long. V was pared by 5 bases and J by 8 bases, with 22 bases between. CDR3 sequence reads: CSAPKPSGGEDIQYF. CDR3 in DNA: TGCAGTGCTCCAAAGCCCAGTGGCGGGGAGGACATTCAGTACTTC.

This chain uses TRBV6-5 with TRBJ2-5, with D possibly matching TRBD1 (5 bases). This CDR3 region has 13 residues. Germline assignment: CDR1 MNHEY and CDR2 SVGAGI. The germline V and J ends were trimmed by 6 bases and 5 bases, with 13 bases remaining between them. The CDR3 DNA reads as TGTGCCAGCAGACCCCAGGGCCCCGAGACCCAGTACTTC. Translated, it gives CASRPQGPETQYF.

This clonotype has only one observation. V gene TRBV18 combines with J gene TRBJ1-5; tentatively, D is TRBD1 (5 bases). Trimming left V 2 bases short and J 3 bases short, with 8 bases between. This CDR3 is 14 amino acids long. The germline gives CDR1 KGHSH, CDR2 LQKENI. CDR3 residues: CASSPGGNNQPQHF. The CDR3 bases are TGTGCCAGCTCACCAGGGGGAAACAATCAGCCCCAGCATTTT. Variable domain in full (rest from reference TRBV18 and TRBJ1-5): NAGVMQNPRHLVRRRGQEARLRCSPMKGHSHVYWYRQLPEEGLKFMVYLQKENIIDESGMPKERFSAEFPKEGPSILRIQQVVRGDSAAYFCASSPGGNNQPQHFGDGTRLSIL.

The rearrangement uses TRBV24-1 and TRBJ2-1; 7 bases match TRBD1. The CDR3 runs to 14 residues. Losses at the gene ends were 3 bases for V and 8 bases for J; bases not matched to a gene: 6. The germline V gene has CDR1 KGHDR and CDR2 SFDVKD. CDR3 residues: CATSDTTGSDEQFF. The CDR3 DNA reads as TGTGCCACCAGTGATACGACAGGGAGCGATGAGCAGTTCTTC.

This clonotype has only one observation. The rearrangement uses TRBV3-1 and TRBJ2-1; possibly TRBD2 for D (6 bases). The germline V gene encodes CDR1 LGHDT and CDR2 YNNKEL (reference sequence). Trimming pared 4 bases from V and 3 bases from J, leaving 13 bases between. The CDR3 consists of 15 residues. The CDR3 DNA sequence: TGTGCCAGCAGCCCCGGGACTCGAAGCTACAATGAGCAGTTCTTC. Its protein product is CASSPGTRSYNEQFF.

The gene calls are TRBV6-1 and TRBJ2-7, with a possible D match to TRBD2 (5 bases). The germline CDR1 and CDR2 sequences are MNHNS and SASEGT. Trimming left V 6 bases short and J 0 bases short, with 15 bases between. The CDR3 length is 15 residues. The CDR3 nucleotides read TGTGCCAGCAGGAGGACTCGGGGTGACTCCTACGAGCAGTACTTC. It translates to CASRRTRGDSYEQYF.

V and J are TRBV12-3 or TRBV12-4 and TRBJ2-3; D may be TRBD1 or TRBD2 (5 bases each). V lost 1 base and J lost 5, with 10 bases in between. The CDR3 covers 14 residues. DNA for the CDR3: TGTGCCAGCAGTTTAGACCGGGGCCGAGATACGCAGTATTTT. Translation gives CASSLDRGRDTQYF.

V and J are TRBV5-1 and TRBJ2-5; no firm D call. CDR3 length: 15 residues. Germline CDR1 SGHRS, CDR2 YFSETQ. The germline V and J ends were trimmed by 1 base and 5 bases, with 15 bases remaining between them. In DNA form, the CDR3 reads TGCGCCAGCAGCTTGTCCACCTTTGAACTCGAGACCCAGTACTTC. The encoded protein is CASSLSTFELETQYF.

This chain connects TRBV7-8 to TRBJ1-2; D unclear. Germline V gene sequence: CDR1 SGHVS, CDR2 FQNEAQ. V was trimmed by 1 base and J by 6 bases, leaving 9 bases between them. This CDR3 region has 13 residues. The CDR3 DNA follows: TGTGCCAGCAGCTTAGGGACCGAGAATGGCTACACCTTC. Protein product: CASSLGTENGYTF.

This clonotype is a singleton in its sample. This sequence joins TRBV7-2 and TRBJ1-6, with D unresolved. The V gene lost 1 base and the J gene lost 6 bases, with 7 bases spanning the gap. The CDR3 consists of 14 residues. CDR1 SGHTA and CDR2 FQGNSA come from the germline V gene. The CDR3 reads CASSLVTLNSPLHF. CDR3 nucleotide sequence: TGTGCCAGCAGCTTAGTCACGCTTAATTCACCCCTCCACTTT.

V gene TRBV14 combines with J gene TRBJ1-1; weak D call: TRBD1 (6 bases). Germline CDR1 and CDR2: SGHDN and FVKESK. This CDR3 comprises 14 residues. V was shortened by 5 bases and J by 11 bases, with 21 bases between the two germline ends. The CDR3 here is CASSRLEGELEAFF. The CDR3 nucleotides are TGTGCCAGCAGCAGACTTGAGGGGGAACTAGAGGCTTTCTTT.

The CDR3 reads CASYDRTGGPTEAFF. The CDR3 DNA sequence: TGCGCCAGCTATGACCGTACAGGGGGCCCCACTGAAGCTTTCTTT. The rearrangement links TRBV5-1 to TRBJ1-1; 9 nucleotides agree with TRBD1. There are 15 residues in the CDR3. Per the germline V gene, CDR1 is SGHRS and CDR2 is YFSETQ. Trimming took 7 bases from V and 4 from J; bases not matched to a gene: 11.

This chain joins TRBV5-4 and TRBJ1-2; D uncertain. Germline lookup yields CDR1 SGHNT and CDR2 YYREEE (reference sequence). The V end was cut by 2 bases, the J end by 1 base, with 6 bases between. The CDR3 is 13 amino acids. This CDR3 is CASSFPINYGYTF. In DNA, the CDR3 is TGTGCCAGCAGCTTCCCGATTAACTATGGCTACACCTTC.

The chain carries TRBV5-4 and TRBJ2-3; TRBD2 matches 8 bases. This CDR3 spans 16 amino acids. Germline lookup yields CDR1 SGHNT and CDR2 YYREEE (reference sequence). The junction had 10 bases not matched to a gene; V was cut back by 3 bases and J by 4 bases. The CDR3 nucleotides read TGTGCCAGCAGCTACCCCCAACTACTAGCGGCAGATACGCAGTATTTT. Encoded protein: CASSYPQLLAADTQYF.

The V gene is TRBV12-3 or TRBV12-4, the J gene TRBJ1-1; TRBD1 might be the D (5 bases). CDR3 length: 15 residues. V lost 2 bases and J lost 3, with 13 bases in between. The CDR3 loop reads CASSLFGRADTEAFF. CDR3 nucleotide sequence: TGTGCCAGCAGTTTATTTGGCAGGGCGGACACTGAAGCTTTCTTT.

The chain is built from TRBV9 and TRBJ2-1; D is possibly TRBD1 or TRBD2 (5 bases each). The CDR3 loop spans 15 amino acids. The germline V gene encodes CDR1 SGDLS and CDR2 YYNGEE. Trimming took 3 bases from V and 6 from J, leaving 16 bases between them. CDR3 nucleotides: TGTGCCAGCAGCGCCCGCCTTAGGGACGGCAATGAGCAGTTCTTC. Its protein is CASSARLRDGNEQFF. The complete variable domain, with remaining parts taken from reference TRBV9 and TRBJ2-1, reads DSGVTQTPKHLITATGQRVTLRCSPRSGDLSVYWYQQSLDQGLQFLIQYYNGEERAKGNILERFSAQQFPDLHSELNLSSLELGDSALYFCASSARLRDGNEQFFGPGTRLTVL.